This TCR beta chain was obtained from a study of blood T cells in healthy people across ages. This clonotype has at least ten counts. The V end lost 0 bases, the J end lost 5 bases, and 10 bases lay between the germline ends. The CDR3 runs to 14 residues. For the second PCR, which ran for about 7 to 11 cycles, a sample-barcoded 5' primer and a J-beta primer mix were used. TCRdb analysed the 5' RACE reads with MiXCR anew, one entry per CDR3 protein. This table has some 1.4 million distinct CDR3 sequences, about 40% appearing once. The sequence derives from a woman between 18 and 29 years old in good health. Source material: blood. The chain recombines TRBV12-3 or TRBV12-4 with TRBJ2-5, with no clear D. The CDR3 nucleotides are TGTGCCAGCAGTTTAGCTGGCGGAGCTGAGACCCAGTACTTC. Translated: CASSLAGGAETQYF.